Sequencing of this T cell receptor beta chain was carried out in a study of T cell responses to AZD1222 COVID-19 vaccine. Whole-study context: Pooling was applied to second doses at about 4 or about 12 weeks. Study observations and caveats: Donors were chiefly white British, with a greater number of females, and clonal diversity was perhaps underestimated. Two doses of AZD1222 preceded a rise in Spike-specific TCR breadth and depth. Seropositive at baseline were only 5 or 6 AZD1222 recipients.

A remark on this clone: What it binds is not known.

The protocol was immunoSEQ multiplex PCR, while the TCRdb copy is restricted to in-frame clones and leaves out a portion. The data contain some 140,000 clones, 92% of them seen just once; the ten biggest clones take up approximately 3.4%. The CDR3 sequence is 11 residues long. The germline V gene encodes CDR1 GTSNPN and CDR2 SVGIG (reference sequence). The V and J ends lost 2 bases and 6 bases respectively, with 8 bases between them. This clonotype was sampled from an adult in good health. The input for sequencing was peripheral blood, taken on day 0 of AZD1222 vaccination. This chain connects TRBV30 to TRBJ2-7; the D gene could be TRBD1 or TRBD2 (5 bases each). The CDR3 reads CAWSWGSEQYF. The CDR3 coding sequence is TGTGCCTGGAGTTGGGGGAGCGAGCAGTACTTC.